This T cell receptor (beta chain) was recorded in a study of cytomegalovirus exposure and HLA in healthy donors. Study-wide context: Out of around 360 genotyped donors, approximately 84% belonged to the Caucasian-associated ancestry cluster.

In germline, CDR1 is SGHRS, CDR2 YFSETQ. Trimming removed 4 bases from V and 1 base from J; junction bases left unmatched: 5. The CDR3 is 15 residues long. As regards this clone: Its antigen is undetermined.

PCR amplification relied on 60 Vbeta primers (plus 13 Jbeta primers). The table came from immunoSEQ multiplex PCR; TCRdb's copy has only in-frame clones and leaves some out. The sample lists 190,000 or so clones, about four fifths occurring once. Findings and limits, study-wide: The study carried out a later analysis of TCR beta sequences. It associated about 15,000 of them with specific HLA alleles at a false discovery rate of 0.05. Excluded: some indistinguishable V segments such as TRBV6-2 and TRBV6-3. In a later analysis, across HLA loci, associated TCR counts were highest for DRB1, lowest for HLA-C.

This TCR came from a girl aged 10 to 17 in good health and CMV-seropositive. The sequencing input was PBMCs. V and J are TRBV5-1 and TRBJ2-3; 8 bases are a match to TRBD1. This chain's CDR3 is CASSIGQGGTDTQYF. The CDR3 DNA sequence: TGCGCCAGCAGCATCGGACAGGGAGGCACAGATACGCAGTATTTT.